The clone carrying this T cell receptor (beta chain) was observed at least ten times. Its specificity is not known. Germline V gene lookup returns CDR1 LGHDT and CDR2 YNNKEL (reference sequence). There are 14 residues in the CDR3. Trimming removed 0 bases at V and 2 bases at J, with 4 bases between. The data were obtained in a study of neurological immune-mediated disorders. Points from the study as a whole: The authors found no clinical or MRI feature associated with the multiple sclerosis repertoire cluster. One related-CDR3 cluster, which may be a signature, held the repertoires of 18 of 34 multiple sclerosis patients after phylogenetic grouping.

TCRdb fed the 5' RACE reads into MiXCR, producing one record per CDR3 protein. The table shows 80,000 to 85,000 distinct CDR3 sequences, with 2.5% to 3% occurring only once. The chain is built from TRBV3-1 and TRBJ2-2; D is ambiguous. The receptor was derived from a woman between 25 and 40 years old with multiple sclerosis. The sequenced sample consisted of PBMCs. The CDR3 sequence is CASSQEGNTGELFF. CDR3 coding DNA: TGTGCCAGCAGCCAAGAGGGAAACACCGGGGAGCTGTTTTTT.